These T cell receptor beta chains were read from a single sample in a study of cytomegalovirus exposure and HLA in healthy donors. This table comes from immunoSEQ multiplex PCR, and its TCRdb copy is limited to in-frame clones, with some not included. The sample has fewer than 70,000 clones; under 80% are singletons. The sample comprised PBMCs. These receptors were obtained from a male donor in good health and CMV-seropositive. CDR3s include the opening cysteine and the closing phenylalanine or tryptophan. The D gene is left open where the match is weak. Part of the rows lack a size; the others show once, few, many or a class for expanded clones.

CDR3 length: 16; clone size: .; D gene: TRBD2; J gene: TRBJ2-6; V gene: TRBV7-7; CDR3 protein: CASSPLAGGGANVLTF; CDR3 DNA: TGTGCCAGCAGCCCATTAGCGGGGGGTGGGGCCAACGTCCTGACTTTC
CDR3 length: 15; clone size: .; D gene: .; J gene: TRBJ2-2; V gene: TRBV6-5; CDR3 protein: CASSYGGRGTGELFF; CDR3 DNA: TGTGCCAGCAGTTACGGTGGGAGAGGCACCGGGGAGCTGTTTTTT
CDR3 length: 13; clone size: few; D gene: TRBD1; J gene: TRBJ1-2; V gene: TRBV10-3; CDR3 protein: CAMAGTGGDGYTF; CDR3 DNA: TGTGCCATGGCCGGGACAGGGGGCGATGGCTACACCTTC
CDR3 length: 15; clone size: .; D gene: .; J gene: TRBJ1-1; V gene: TRBV15; CDR3 protein: CATSRERQLNTEAFF; CDR3 DNA: TGTGCCACCAGCAGAGAGAGACAGTTGAACACTGAAGCTTTCTTT
CDR3 length: 14; clone size: .; D gene: .; J gene: TRBJ1-1; V gene: TRBV7-9; CDR3 protein: CSSSPGGLNTEAFF; CDR3 DNA: TGTTCCAGCAGCCCGGGGGGGCTGAACACTGAAGCTTTCTTT
CDR3 length: 13; clone size: .; D gene: .; J gene: TRBJ2-7; V gene: TRBV5-4; CDR3 protein: CASKSGSSYEQYF; CDR3 DNA: TGTGCCAGCAAGAGCGGTAGCTCCTACGAGCAGTACTTC
CDR3 length: 15; clone size: once; D gene: TRBD1; J gene: TRBJ2-3; V gene: TRBV6-5; CDR3 protein: CASSPGTAGTDTQYF; CDR3 DNA: TGTGCCAGCAGCCCCGGGACAGCGGGCACAGATACGCAGTATTTT
CDR3 length: 14; clone size: .; D gene: TRBD1; J gene: TRBJ2-7; V gene: TRBV29-1; CDR3 protein: CSVSRDRASYEQYF; CDR3 DNA: TGCAGCGTTTCCCGGGACAGGGCATCCTACGAGCAGTACTTC
CDR3 length: 15; clone size: large; D gene: TRBD1; J gene: TRBJ1-2; V gene: TRBV4-1; CDR3 protein: CASSHEGQALSGYTF; CDR3 DNA: TGCGCCAGCAGCCACGAGGGACAGGCCCTATCGGGCTACACCTTC
CDR3 length: 15; clone size: .; D gene: TRBD1; J gene: TRBJ1-5; V gene: TRBV6-5; CDR3 protein: CASSPARGRNQPQHF; CDR3 DNA: TGTGCCAGCAGCCCTGCCAGGGGGCGCAATCAGCCCCAGCATTTT
CDR3 length: 14; clone size: few; D gene: .; J gene: TRBJ1-2; V gene: TRBV7-2; CDR3 protein: CASSLAGAAYGYTF; CDR3 DNA: TGTGCCAGCAGCTTAGCGGGGGCGGCCTATGGCTACACCTTC
CDR3 length: 14; clone size: .; D gene: .; J gene: TRBJ2-7; V gene: TRBV10-3; CDR3 protein: CAISDPDRTYEQYF; CDR3 DNA: TGTGCCATCAGTGATCCGGACAGAACCTACGAGCAGTACTTC
CDR3 length: 13; clone size: few; D gene: .; J gene: TRBJ1-1; V gene: TRBV29-1; CDR3 protein: CSVAGFLNTEAFF; CDR3 DNA: TGCAGCGTTGCCGGGTTCTTGAACACTGAAGCTTTCTTT
CDR3 length: 13; clone size: .; D gene: .; J gene: TRBJ1-3; V gene: TRBV29-1; CDR3 protein: CSVLTDSGNTIYF; CDR3 DNA: TGCAGCGTCTTGACAGACTCTGGAAACACCATATATTTT
CDR3 length: 15; clone size: .; D gene: TRBD1; J gene: TRBJ1-1; V gene: TRBV19; CDR3 protein: CASSTRQGANTEAFF; CDR3 DNA: TGTGCCAGTAGTACTAGACAGGGGGCGAACACTGAAGCTTTCTTT
CDR3 length: 14; clone size: .; D gene: TRBD1; J gene: TRBJ1-2; V gene: TRBV30; CDR3 protein: CAWSHVTGAYGYTF; CDR3 DNA: TGTGCCTGGAGTCACGTGACAGGGGCCTATGGCTACACCTTC
CDR3 length: 15; clone size: few; D gene: TRBD2; J gene: TRBJ2-1; V gene: TRBV6-5; CDR3 protein: CASSGGGGRGPGQFF; CDR3 DNA: TGTGCCAGCAGCGGCGGGGGCGGGAGGGGGCCAGGGCAGTTCTTC
CDR3 length: 16; clone size: .; D gene: .; J gene: TRBJ2-1; V gene: TRBV4-1; CDR3 protein: CASSQDGGASYNEQFF; CDR3 DNA: TGCGCCAGCAGCCAAGATGGGGGGGCTAGCTACAATGAGCAGTTCTTC
CDR3 length: 13; clone size: .; D gene: .; J gene: TRBJ2-5; V gene: TRBV19; CDR3 protein: CASSINGGETQYF; CDR3 DNA: TGTGCCAGTAGCATTAACGGGGGAGAGACCCAGTACTTC
CDR3 length: 14; clone size: .; D gene: .; J gene: TRBJ2-1; V gene: TRBV12-5; CDR3 protein: CASGFGEPYNEQFF; CDR3 DNA: TGTGCTAGTGGTTTCGGGGAGCCCTACAATGAGCAGTTCTTC
CDR3 length: 15; clone size: few; D gene: .; J gene: TRBJ1-5; V gene: TRBV9; CDR3 protein: CASSAELSLNQPQHF; CDR3 DNA: TGTGCCAGCAGCGCGGAGCTCTCGCTCAATCAGCCCCAGCATTTT
CDR3 length: 14; clone size: .; D gene: .; J gene: TRBJ1-6; V gene: TRBV19; CDR3 protein: CASSPAVLNSPLHF; CDR3 DNA: TGTGCCAGTAGTCCGGCGGTACTTAATTCACCCCTCCACTTT
CDR3 length: 14; clone size: .; D gene: .; J gene: TRBJ2-3; V gene: TRBV12-5; CDR3 protein: CASGLWQITDTQYF; CDR3 DNA: TGTGCTAGTGGTTTGTGGCAAATCACAGATACGCAGTATTTT
CDR3 length: 17; clone size: .; D gene: .; J gene: TRBJ2-1; V gene: TRBV7-2; CDR3 protein: CASSLEILPRRGNEQFF; CDR3 DNA: TGTGCCAGCAGCTTAGAGATTCTTCCGCGGCGGGGCAATGAGCAGTTCTTC
CDR3 length: 13; clone size: .; D gene: .; J gene: TRBJ2-2; V gene: TRBV4-1; CDR3 protein: CASSVGRTGELFF; CDR3 DNA: TGCGCCAGCAGCGTGGGGCGTACCGGGGAGCTGTTTTTT
CDR3 length: 13; clone size: once; D gene: .; J gene: TRBJ1-1; V gene: TRBV11-2; CDR3 protein: CASSTQQGTEAFF; CDR3 DNA: TGTGCCAGCAGCACCCAACAGGGAACTGAAGCTTTCTTT
CDR3 length: 13; clone size: few; D gene: TRBD1; J gene: TRBJ1-2; V gene: TRBV11-2; CDR3 protein: CASSWDRDYGYTF; CDR3 DNA: TGTGCCAGCAGCTGGGACAGAGACTATGGCTACACCTTC
CDR3 length: 16; clone size: once; D gene: .; J gene: TRBJ2-1; V gene: TRBV5-6; CDR3 protein: CASSLIQGQTGNEQFF; CDR3 DNA: TGTGCCAGCAGCTTGATACAGGGTCAAACCGGGAATGAGCAGTTCTTC
CDR3 length: 13; clone size: .; D gene: TRBD1; J gene: TRBJ2-7; V gene: TRBV28; CDR3 protein: CASSYRGSYEQYF; CDR3 DNA: TGTGCCAGCAGCTACAGGGGCTCCTACGAGCAGTACTTC
CDR3 length: 17; clone size: .; D gene: TRBD1; J gene: TRBJ2-1; V gene: TRBV7-9; CDR3 protein: CASSSVAGTEDYNEQFF; CDR3 DNA: TGTGCCAGCAGCTCTGTGGCCGGGACAGAAGACTACAATGAGCAGTTCTTC
CDR3 length: 14; clone size: .; D gene: .; J gene: TRBJ1-2; V gene: TRBV18; CDR3 protein: CASSADVLGDGYTF; CDR3 DNA: TGTGCCAGCTCAGCGGACGTCTTAGGGGATGGCTACACCTTC
CDR3 length: 14; clone size: .; D gene: .; J gene: TRBJ2-7; V gene: TRBV7-2; CDR3 protein: CASSPYRATYEQYF; CDR3 DNA: TGTGCCAGCAGCCCTTACAGGGCGACCTACGAGCAGTACTTC
CDR3 length: 15; clone size: .; D gene: .; J gene: TRBJ2-1; V gene: TRBV4-1; CDR3 protein: CASSPLGRGDNEQFF; CDR3 DNA: TGCGCCAGCAGCCCGCTTGGAAGGGGTGATAATGAGCAGTTCTTC
CDR3 length: 14; clone size: .; D gene: TRBD1; J gene: TRBJ1-1; V gene: TRBV6-5; CDR3 protein: CASSSQGGFAEAFF; CDR3 DNA: TGTGCCAGCAGCTCCCAGGGGGGCTTTGCTGAAGCTTTCTTT
CDR3 length: 15; clone size: few; D gene: .; J gene: TRBJ2-1; V gene: TRBV7-8; CDR3 protein: CASSFLLQGGDEQFF; CDR3 DNA: TGTGCCAGCAGCTTCCTTTTACAGGGAGGGGATGAGCAGTTCTTC
CDR3 length: 14; clone size: few; D gene: .; J gene: TRBJ1-5; V gene: TRBV10-2; CDR3 protein: CASTPGHRNQPQHF; CDR3 DNA: TGCGCCAGCACCCCGGGACATCGCAATCAGCCCCAGCATTTT
CDR3 length: 14; clone size: .; D gene: .; J gene: TRBJ1-3; V gene: TRBV27; CDR3 protein: CASSQSYSGNTIYF; CDR3 DNA: TGTGCCAGCAGCCAATCCTACTCTGGAAACACCATATATTTT
CDR3 length: 16; clone size: few; D gene: TRBD2; J gene: TRBJ2-7; V gene: TRBV4-1; CDR3 protein: CASSQGLAGETYEQYF; CDR3 DNA: TGCGCCAGCAGCCAAGGACTAGCGGGGGAGACCTACGAGCAGTACTTC
CDR3 length: 15; clone size: .; D gene: TRBD2; J gene: TRBJ2-7; V gene: TRBV6-6; CDR3 protein: CASRSLAGALYEQYF; CDR3 DNA: TGTGCCAGCAGGAGCCTAGCGGGAGCTTTGTACGAGCAGTACTTC
CDR3 length: 15; clone size: few; D gene: .; J gene: TRBJ2-1; V gene: TRBV2; CDR3 protein: CASSAGRGSYNEQFF; CDR3 DNA: TGTGCCAGCAGTGCAGGGCGGGGCTCCTACAATGAGCAGTTCTTC
CDR3 length: 14; clone size: .; D gene: TRBD1; J gene: TRBJ1-2; V gene: TRBV5-1; CDR3 protein: CASSPSTGVYGYTF; CDR3 DNA: TGCGCCAGCAGTCCCTCAACAGGGGTGTATGGCTACACCTTC
CDR3 length: 18; clone size: once; D gene: .; J gene: TRBJ1-4; V gene: TRBV27; CDR3 protein: CASSLTPRGGDVGEKLFF; CDR3 DNA: TGTGCCAGCAGTTTAACCCCCAGGGGAGGGGATGTAGGTGAAAAACTGTTTTTT
CDR3 length: 14; clone size: .; D gene: .; J gene: TRBJ1-1; V gene: TRBV5-8; CDR3 protein: CASSFREMNTEAFF; CDR3 DNA: TGTGCCAGCAGTTTTCGGGAAATGAACACTGAAGCTTTCTTT
CDR3 length: 14; clone size: .; D gene: .; J gene: TRBJ1-1; V gene: TRBV10-3; CDR3 protein: CAISRGHQNTEAFF; CDR3 DNA: TGTGCCATCTCCAGGGGACACCAGAACACTGAAGCTTTCTTT
CDR3 length: 15; clone size: .; D gene: .; J gene: TRBJ1-3; V gene: TRBV11-3; CDR3 protein: CASSWDSGSGNTIYF; CDR3 DNA: TGTGCCAGCAGTTGGGACTCAGGCTCTGGAAACACCATATATTTT
CDR3 length: 13; clone size: .; D gene: .; J gene: TRBJ2-7; V gene: TRBV18; CDR3 protein: CASSPRQTDEQYF; CDR3 DNA: TGTGCCAGCTCACCAAGACAGACCGACGAGCAGTACTTC
CDR3 length: 12; clone size: .; D gene: .; J gene: TRBJ2-3; V gene: TRBV23-1; CDR3 protein: CASRGSGDTQYF; CDR3 DNA: TGCGCCAGCAGGGGGTCAGGGGATACGCAGTATTTT
CDR3 length: 14; clone size: few; D gene: .; J gene: TRBJ1-2; V gene: TRBV5-1; CDR3 protein: CASSLDGGSGGYTF; CDR3 DNA: TGCGCCAGCAGCTTGGACGGAGGGTCCGGTGGCTACACCTTC
CDR3 length: 14; clone size: .; D gene: TRBD1; J gene: TRBJ1-2; V gene: TRBV7-9; CDR3 protein: CASSSGQGIWGYTF; CDR3 DNA: TGTGCCAGCAGCTCGGGACAGGGTATTTGGGGCTACACCTTC
CDR3 length: 16; clone size: .; D gene: .; J gene: TRBJ2-1; V gene: TRBV29-1; CDR3 protein: CSVEGLGRGLYNEQFF; CDR3 DNA: TGCAGCGTTGAAGGGTTGGGGCGGGGGCTCTACAATGAGCAGTTCTTC
CDR3 length: 17; clone size: .; D gene: TRBD1; J gene: TRBJ1-4; V gene: TRBV5-1; CDR3 protein: CASKRQGAGATNEKLFF; CDR3 DNA: TGCGCCAGCAAGAGACAGGGGGCAGGGGCAACTAATGAAAAACTGTTTTTT
CDR3 length: 13; clone size: .; D gene: .; J gene: TRBJ1-2; V gene: TRBV28; CDR3 protein: CASTDRLNYGYTF; CDR3 DNA: TGTGCCAGCACCGACAGGTTGAACTATGGCTACACCTTC